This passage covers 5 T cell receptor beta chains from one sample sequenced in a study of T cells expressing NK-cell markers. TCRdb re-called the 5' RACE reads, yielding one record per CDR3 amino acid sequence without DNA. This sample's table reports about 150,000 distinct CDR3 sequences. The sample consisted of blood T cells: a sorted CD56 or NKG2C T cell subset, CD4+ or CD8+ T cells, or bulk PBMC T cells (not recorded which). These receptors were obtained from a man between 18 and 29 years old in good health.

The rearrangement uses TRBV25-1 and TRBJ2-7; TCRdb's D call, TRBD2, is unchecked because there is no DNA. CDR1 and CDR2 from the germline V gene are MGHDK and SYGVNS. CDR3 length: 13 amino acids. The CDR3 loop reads CASSGLAGVEQYF.

Here the CDR3 reads CSVHGTGAQDTQYF. The chain employs TRBV29-1 and TRBJ2-3; TCRdb reports TRBD2, a call that lacks DNA to check it against. CDR3 length: 14 residues. Per the germline V gene, CDR1 is SQVTM and CDR2 is ANQGSEA.

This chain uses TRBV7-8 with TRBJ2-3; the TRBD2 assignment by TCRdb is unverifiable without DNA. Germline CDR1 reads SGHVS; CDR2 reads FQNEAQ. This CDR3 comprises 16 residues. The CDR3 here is CASSLAGGFLADTQYF.

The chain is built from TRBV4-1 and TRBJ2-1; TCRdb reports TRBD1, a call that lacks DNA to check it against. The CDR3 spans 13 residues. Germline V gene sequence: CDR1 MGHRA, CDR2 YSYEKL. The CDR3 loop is CASSGQGNNEQFF.

The CDR3: CATSDHGLPHTDTQYF. This chain connects TRBV24-1 to TRBJ2-3; TCRdb picks TRBD2, but there is no DNA to check that call. The CDR3 is 16 residues long. Germline CDR1 and CDR2: KGHDR and SFDVKD.